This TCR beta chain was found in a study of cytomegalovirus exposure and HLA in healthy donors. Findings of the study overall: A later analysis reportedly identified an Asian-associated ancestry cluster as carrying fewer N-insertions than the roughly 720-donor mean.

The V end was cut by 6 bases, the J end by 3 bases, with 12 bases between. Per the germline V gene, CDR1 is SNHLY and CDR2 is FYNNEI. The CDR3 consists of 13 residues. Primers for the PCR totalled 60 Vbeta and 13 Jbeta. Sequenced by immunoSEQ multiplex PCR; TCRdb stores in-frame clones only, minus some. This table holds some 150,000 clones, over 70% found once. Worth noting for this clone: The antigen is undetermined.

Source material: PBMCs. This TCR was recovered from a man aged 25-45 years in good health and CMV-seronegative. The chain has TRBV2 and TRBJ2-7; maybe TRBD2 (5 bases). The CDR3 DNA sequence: TGTGCCAGCAGGCGCGGACTCCTCTACGAGCAGTACTTC. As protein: CASRRGLLYEQYF.